This T cell receptor (beta chain) came from a study of T-cell memory formation after mild COVID-19. Background on the study: Clusters were largely donor specific.

There are many counts of this clonotype. Using its own MiXCR run on the 5' RACE reads, TCRdb lists one record per CDR3 protein. The table includes 44,000 or so distinct CDR3 sequences, roughly 9% detected once. The ends were cut back, 0 bases at V and 4 bases at J, with 3 bases in the middle. Germline V gene lookup returns CDR1 SGHAT and CDR2 FQNNGV. The CDR3 spans 12 residues. The sequencing sample was made of PBMCs or a T cell subset sorted from them (not recorded which). J is TRBJ2-5 and V is TRBV11-2; D call uncertain. The TCR originated in an adult woman who had mild COVID-19 (a few samples of this study predate the infection). Cell type and time point are not known. CDR3 region: CASSLDRETQYF. CDR3 DNA sequence: TGTGCCAGCAGCTTAGACCGAGAGACCCAGTACTTC. The variable domain in full, with the rest retrieved from reference TRBV11-2 and TRBJ2-5, is EAGVAQSPRYKIIEKRQSVAFWCNPISGHATLYWYQQILGQGPKLLIQFQNNGVVDDSQLPKDRFSAERLKGVDSTLKIQPAKLEDSAVYLCASSLDRETQYFGPGTRLLVL.